These T cell receptor beta chains were read from a single sample in a study of vaccination and CD4 T cells after COVID-19. Each CDR3 protein gets one entry after TCRdb re-called the PCR reads with MiXCR. The sample has 5,500 to 7,500 distinct CDR3 sequences, about 20% seen once. What these receptors recognize is not known. The sequencing here drew on CD4+ T cells from blood, cultured in vitro, taken after SARS-CoV-2 vaccination. All receptors derive from a human donor who had recovered from COVID-19. The CDR3 runs from the conserved cysteine through the conserved F or W. Not every row has a clone size; where given, it reads once, few, many or a size class.

.,TRBV6-2/TRBV6-3,CASSYSSGSTGGYTF
.,TRBV4-2,CASSQHRAYEQYF
.,TRBV11-3,CASGRSGVDEQFF
.,TRBV4-3,CASSHIQGRRGAHNEQFF
.,TRBV28,CASSLGQNYGYTF
few,TRBV10-1,CASSGGRNTEAFF
.,TRBV4-1,CASSVSRREAFF
few,TRBV28,CAGGKPQHF
.,TRBV12-3/TRBV12-4,CASSLLTGAQGYTF
medium-sized,TRBV19,CASSNGAAQETQYF
medium-sized,TRBV15,CATSRDWASGGRSSYEQYF
medium-sized,TRBV20-1,CSARQPNQPQHF
few,TRBV28,CASSFGLAGVNEQFF
large,TRBV6-1,CASSHRHEQYF
medium-sized,TRBV7-8,CASSLGADTYEQYF
few,TRBV28,CASSPPSRGYTF
medium-sized,TRBV6-1,CASSEASGGAYNEQFF
.,TRBV5-4,CASSLAGTNYGYTF
medium-sized,TRBV7-2,CASSLPQTGGVGYTF
medium-sized,TRBV28,CASTSPGQGASPLHF
.,TRBV11-3,CASRSGRNSYNEQFF
few,TRBV29-1,CSASTSGISYEQYF
few,TRBV20-1,CSAWDTSTDTQYF
few,TRBV4-1,CASSQSTWSNQETQYF
medium-sized,TRBV4-1,CASSQRGTGGGSGANVLTF
medium-sized,TRBV28,CASSLGRTYGYTF
few,TRBV14,CASSQGHYGYTF
medium-sized,TRBV28,CASSPPASSPLHF
.,TRBV4-1,CASSQSLATDGLFF
.,TRBV2,CASRGRGEEQYF
medium-sized,TRBV15,CATERGYGETQYF
.,TRBV5-1,CASSLAPAGGGEQYF
.,TRBV11-3,CASSLSGVNSPLHF
.,TRBV11-3,CASSLVRVRRGDNEQFF
few,TRBV6-1,CASSAQQGRTQHF
.,TRBV10-3,CAIARQDVNYGYTF
medium-sized,TRBV7-9,CASSLVETQYF
.,TRBV11-3,CASSLTGTVPAFF
few,TRBV7-8,CASRPRGGGTGELFF
.,TRBV19,CASSNPRTGRTSPLHF
.,TRBV5-1,CASSSGGHRGSRSSYEQYF
.,TRBV20-1,CSAQPPLNTEAFF
medium-sized,TRBV7-9,CASSSGGKETQYF
.,TRBV6-1,CASIRSGGFTDTQYF
medium-sized,TRBV20-1,CSARGLTGTGSYEQYF
.,TRBV20-1,CSAGRTGLNTEAFF
few,TRBV28,CASSFLSGVGEQYF
.,TRBV10-3,CAISSTSGNEQYF
few,TRBV11-3,CASSPSQGYNSPLHF
medium-sized,TRBV7-9,CASTPPEGPHEQYF
.,TRBV28,CASTSGGPDTQYF
medium-sized,TRBV7-9,CASSLVGVAGGLSYEQYF
few,TRBV6-5,CASSYSGQGNYGYTF